The rows below give T cell receptor beta chains drawn from one sample of a study of siplizumab effects on memory and regulatory T cells. Using immunoSEQ multiplex PCR, the repertoire was profiled, and TCRdb retains in-frame clones only, with some absent. This sample yields just under 85,000 clones, of which roughly 87% are seen a single time; approximately 1.5% belongs to the top ten. The material sequenced was Tregs sorted from blood. Receptors were obtained from a human donor in good health. Each CDR3 is given with its conserved first and last residue. D genes are given only for firm matches. Rows give clone size only sometimes, using once, few, many, or a class for an expanded clone.

CDR3 protein: CASSHRFYEQYF
CDR3 DNA: TGTGCCAGCAGCCACCGATTCTACGAGCAGTACTTC
V gene: TRBV13
D gene: .
clone size: .
J gene: TRBJ2-7

CDR3 protein: CASRPRGSNTGELFF
CDR3 DNA: TGTGCCAGCAGACCTAGGGGGTCGAACACCGGGGAGCTGTTTTTT
V gene: TRBV4-2
D gene: .
clone size: .
J gene: TRBJ2-2

CDR3 protein: CASSPQGSYGYTF
CDR3 DNA: TGCGCCAGCAGCCCCCAGGGGTCCTATGGCTACACCTTC
V gene: TRBV5-1
D gene: .
clone size: .
J gene: TRBJ1-2

CDR3 protein: CVRSSLMGGCYEQYF
CDR3 DNA: TGTGTCAGAAGTAGCCTTATGGGGGGCTGCTACGAGCAGTACTTC
V gene: TRBV7-5
D gene: .
clone size: .
J gene: TRBJ2-7

CDR3 protein: CASSLTRTGSYGYTF
CDR3 DNA: TGTGCCAGCAGCTTAACCCGGACAGGCAGCTATGGCTACACCTTC
V gene: TRBV7-3
D gene: TRBD1
clone size: .
J gene: TRBJ1-2

CDR3 protein: CATRPGTGVEQYF
CDR3 DNA: TGTGCCACGCGTCCCGGGACAGGGGTGGAGCAGTACTTC
V gene: TRBV10-3
D gene: TRBD1
clone size: .
J gene: TRBJ2-7

CDR3 protein: CASRSGGDTQYF
CDR3 DNA: TGTGCCAGCAGATCAGGGGGAGATACGCAGTATTTT
V gene: TRBV28
D gene: TRBD1
clone size: .
J gene: TRBJ2-3

CDR3 protein: CASSQDRGYYGYTF
CDR3 DNA: TGCGCCAGCAGCCAAGATCGGGGGTACTATGGCTACACCTTC
V gene: TRBV4-3
D gene: .
clone size: once
J gene: TRBJ1-2

CDR3 protein: CASSQAGLAGGGADTQYF
CDR3 DNA: TGCGCCAGCAGCCAAGCTGGCCTAGCGGGGGGAGGAGCAGATACGCAGTATTTT
V gene: TRBV4-1
D gene: TRBD2
clone size: .
J gene: TRBJ2-3

CDR3 protein: CASSQDLGAGSNEQYF
CDR3 DNA: TGCGCCAGCAGCCAAGATCTTGGGGCGGGGTCCAACGAGCAGTACTTC
V gene: TRBV4-3
D gene: .
clone size: .
J gene: TRBJ2-7

CDR3 protein: CASSPRGLAGVPNTGELFF
CDR3 DNA: TGTGCCAGCAGCCCTCGCGGACTAGCGGGAGTTCCGAACACCGGGGAGCTGTTTTTT
V gene: TRBV11-2
D gene: TRBD2
clone size: .
J gene: TRBJ2-2

CDR3 protein: CASSSQGTGELFF
CDR3 DNA: TGTGCCAGCAGCTCACAGGGCACCGGGGAGCTGTTTTTT
V gene: TRBV7-9
D gene: .
clone size: .
J gene: TRBJ2-2

CDR3 protein: CAWNQMTGVDTQYF
CDR3 DNA: TGTGCCTGGAACCAAATGACAGGGGTTGATACGCAGTATTTT
V gene: TRBV30
D gene: TRBD1
clone size: .
J gene: TRBJ2-3

CDR3 protein: CSVDEGRNTEAFF
CDR3 DNA: TGCAGCGTTGACGAGGGCAGGAACACTGAAGCTTTCTTT
V gene: TRBV29-1
D gene: .
clone size: .
J gene: TRBJ1-1

CDR3 protein: CASSSGGADTQYF
CDR3 DNA: TGCGCCAGCAGCTCAGGGGGGGCAGATACGCAGTATTTT
V gene: TRBV5-1
D gene: .
clone size: .
J gene: TRBJ2-3

CDR3 protein: CASGLVLRGGQPQHF
CDR3 DNA: TGTGCTAGTGGTTTGGTATTAAGAGGGGGTCAGCCCCAGCATTTT
V gene: TRBV12-5
D gene: .
clone size: .
J gene: TRBJ1-5

CDR3 protein: CASSVARGLTEAFF
CDR3 DNA: TGTGCCAGCAGCGTAGCTAGGGGGCTTACTGAAGCTTTCTTT
V gene: TRBV9
D gene: TRBD1
clone size: .
J gene: TRBJ1-1

CDR3 protein: CASGPRRYF
CDR3 DNA: TGTGCCAGCGGTCCAAGGAGGTACTTC
V gene: TRBV6-1
D gene: .
clone size: .
J gene: TRBJ2-4

CDR3 protein: CASSPGQGARETQYF
CDR3 DNA: TGTGCCAGCAGCCCGGGACAGGGGGCGCGGGAGACCCAGTACTTC
V gene: TRBV7-3
D gene: TRBD1
clone size: .
J gene: TRBJ2-5

CDR3 protein: CASSVTATGELFF
CDR3 DNA: TGCGCCAGCAGTGTGACAGCTACCGGGGAGCTGTTTTTT
V gene: TRBV10-1
D gene: .
clone size: .
J gene: TRBJ2-2

CDR3 protein: CATSRESAGYYGYTF
CDR3 DNA: TGTGCCACCAGCAGAGAATCGGCCGGATACTATGGCTACACCTTC
V gene: TRBV15
D gene: .
clone size: .
J gene: TRBJ1-2

CDR3 protein: CASSQNQANYGYTF
CDR3 DNA: TGTGCCAGCAGCCAAAATCAAGCTAACTATGGCTACACCTTC
V gene: TRBV7-9
D gene: .
clone size: .
J gene: TRBJ1-2

CDR3 protein: CASSLAFPSTDTQYF
CDR3 DNA: TGCGCCAGCAGCCTTGCCTTTCCTAGCACAGATACGCAGTATTTT
V gene: TRBV4-1
D gene: .
clone size: few
J gene: TRBJ2-3

CDR3 protein: CASRKQGASLEQYF
CDR3 DNA: TGTGCCAGTAGGAAACAGGGGGCGTCCCTCGAGCAGTACTTC
V gene: TRBV19
D gene: TRBD1
clone size: once
J gene: TRBJ2-7

CDR3 protein: CASSVSQAQLNYGYTF
CDR3 DNA: TGCGCCAGCAGTGTCTCCCAGGCCCAACTCAACTATGGCTACACCTTC
V gene: TRBV5-1
D gene: .
clone size: .
J gene: TRBJ1-2

CDR3 protein: CASSQDGRFEQYF
CDR3 DNA: TGCGCCAGCAGCCAAGATGGAAGGTTCGAGCAGTACTTC
V gene: TRBV5-4
D gene: .
clone size: .
J gene: TRBJ2-7

CDR3 protein: CSVEHSTDTQYF
CDR3 DNA: TGCAGCGTTGAACACTCCACAGATACGCAGTATTTT
V gene: TRBV29-1
D gene: .
clone size: .
J gene: TRBJ2-3

CDR3 protein: CASSLWARGSYGYTF
CDR3 DNA: TGTGCCAGCAGTTTATGGGCCAGGGGTTCCTATGGCTACACCTTC
V gene: TRBV28
D gene: .
clone size: .
J gene: TRBJ1-2

CDR3 protein: CASSSLGYRGASSGNTIYF
CDR3 DNA: TGTGCCAGCAGCTCTCTAGGTTACAGGGGGGCGAGCTCTGGAAACACCATATATTTT
V gene: TRBV11-2
D gene: TRBD1
clone size: .
J gene: TRBJ1-3

CDR3 protein: CASSRGAEPQHF
CDR3 DNA: TGTGCCAGCTCCAGGGGGGCAGAGCCCCAGCATTTT
V gene: TRBV2
D gene: TRBD1
clone size: .
J gene: TRBJ1-5

CDR3 protein: CASSPGPGQGSEQYF
CDR3 DNA: TGTGCCAGCAGCCCTGGTCCGGGACAGGGAAGCGAGCAGTACTTC
V gene: TRBV7-2
D gene: TRBD1
clone size: .
J gene: TRBJ2-7

CDR3 protein: CASSAVETWGQYF
CDR3 DNA: TGCGCCAGCAGCGCCGTAGAGACCTGGGGGCAGTATTTT
V gene: TRBV10-2
D gene: .
clone size: .
J gene: TRBJ2-3

CDR3 protein: CASSLVWGTGANVLTF
CDR3 DNA: TGTGCCAGCAGCTTAGTTTGGGGGACTGGGGCCAACGTCCTGACTTTC
V gene: TRBV11-2
D gene: .
clone size: once
J gene: TRBJ2-6

CDR3 protein: CASSQDPSGGTHEQYF
CDR3 DNA: TGTGCCAGCAGCCAAGATCCTAGCGGGGGGACCCACGAGCAGTACTTC
V gene: TRBV4-2
D gene: TRBD2
clone size: .
J gene: TRBJ2-7

CDR3 protein: CASGLYNEQFF
CDR3 DNA: TGTGCCAGCGGACTGTACAATGAGCAGTTCTTC
V gene: TRBV2
D gene: .
clone size: .
J gene: TRBJ2-1

CDR3 protein: CASKRSYEQYF
CDR3 DNA: TGTGCCAGCAAAAGGTCCTACGAGCAGTACTTC
V gene: TRBV28
D gene: .
clone size: .
J gene: TRBJ2-7

CDR3 protein: CASSEYEKGNTEAFF
CDR3 DNA: TGTGCCAGCAGTGAGTACGAAAAGGGGAACACTGAAGCTTTCTTT
V gene: TRBV25-1
D gene: .
clone size: few
J gene: TRBJ1-1

CDR3 protein: CASRPDSNYGYTF
CDR3 DNA: TGCGCCAGCAGACCTGACAGTAACTATGGCTACACCTTC
V gene: TRBV5-1
D gene: .
clone size: .
J gene: TRBJ1-2

CDR3 protein: CASSTPPQGAQYF
CDR3 DNA: TGTGCCAGTAGTACCCCTCCACAGGGGGCACAGTATTTT
V gene: TRBV19
D gene: TRBD1
clone size: .
J gene: TRBJ2-3

CDR3 protein: CSAYVYYGYTF
CDR3 DNA: TGCAGTGCGTACGTCTACTATGGCTACACCTTC
V gene: TRBV20-1
D gene: .
clone size: once
J gene: TRBJ1-2

CDR3 protein: CASSLVVYSGDNEQFF
CDR3 DNA: TGCGCCAGCAGCTTGGTGGTGTATAGCGGGGACAATGAGCAGTTCTTC
V gene: TRBV5-1
D gene: TRBD2
clone size: few
J gene: TRBJ2-1

CDR3 protein: CASREVGYTF
CDR3 DNA: TGTGCCAGCAGGGAAGTGGGCTACACCTTC
V gene: TRBV7-9
D gene: .
clone size: few
J gene: TRBJ1-2

CDR3 protein: CASSVTPIEKLFF
CDR3 DNA: TGTGCCAGCAGCGTAACACCTATTGAAAAACTGTTTTTT
V gene: TRBV9
D gene: .
clone size: .
J gene: TRBJ1-4

CDR3 protein: CASSFTSNEQYF
CDR3 DNA: TGTGCCAGCAGCTTTACGAGTAACGAGCAGTACTTC
V gene: TRBV7-9
D gene: .
clone size: .
J gene: TRBJ2-7

CDR3 protein: CASSRGLAGSQETQYF
CDR3 DNA: TGTGCCAGCAGCCGAGGACTAGCGGGGTCCCAAGAGACCCAGTACTTC
V gene: TRBV7-3
D gene: TRBD2
clone size: .
J gene: TRBJ2-5

CDR3 protein: CASSVRGSSSTDTQYF
CDR3 DNA: TGTGCCAGCAGTGTTCGGGGGAGCTCTAGCACAGATACGCAGTATTTT
V gene: TRBV6-4
D gene: .
clone size: .
J gene: TRBJ2-3

CDR3 protein: CASSPRYPQGNGNTIYF
CDR3 DNA: TGTGCCAGCTCCCCCCGTTACCCTCAGGGTAATGGAAACACCATATATTTT
V gene: TRBV25-1
D gene: .
clone size: .
J gene: TRBJ1-3

CDR3 protein: CASSARLATGGRYEQYF
CDR3 DNA: TGTGCCAGCAGCGCCAGACTAGCGACCGGGGGTAGGTACGAGCAGTACTTC
V gene: TRBV7-2
D gene: TRBD2
clone size: .
J gene: TRBJ2-7

CDR3 protein: CASSSRAVYGYTF
CDR3 DNA: TGTGCCAGCAGCTCTAGGGCCGTCTATGGCTACACCTTC
V gene: TRBV7-9
D gene: .
clone size: once
J gene: TRBJ1-2

CDR3 protein: CASSDQYFTGELFF
CDR3 DNA: TGTGCCAGCAGCGACCAGTACTTCACCGGGGAGCTGTTTTTT
V gene: TRBV7-7
D gene: .
clone size: .
J gene: TRBJ2-2